This T cell receptor beta chain derives from a study of early T cells in non-severe SARS-CoV-2 infection. Study details: From unsorted whole blood, bulk RNA was sequenced, and the chains remained unpaired. Study-wide results and limits: VDJdb-based annotation leaned toward anti-spike CD8 responses and missed private and CD4 specificities.

This clonotype was seen ten or more times. No antigen is known for it. Trimming shortened V by 3 bases and J by 0 bases, and 3 bases separated the two germline ends. Germline V gene lookup returns CDR1 MNHEY and CDR2 SMNVEV (reference sequence). This CDR3 is 13 amino acids long. Individual cDNA molecules carried attached unique molecular identifiers. TCRdb independently ran MiXCR on the 5' RACE reads; one entry per CDR3 protein. This table has approximately 69,000 distinct CDR3 sequences, 10% to 15% appearing once. This TCR came from an adult who was a healthcare worker with PCR-confirmed SARS-CoV-2 infection or an uninfected control (not recorded which). This chain uses TRBV27 with TRBJ1-3; D gene uncertain. Sequencing used whole blood. CDR3 in DNA: TGTGCCAGCAGTTTCAACTCTGGAAACACCATATATTTT. This sequence encodes CASSFNSGNTIYF.